This T cell receptor beta chain comes out of a study of CD8+CD57+ T cells in acquired aplastic anemia. Broader study findings: Shared by patients and controls, 25 to 30 CD8+ CDR3s were abundant in patients.

Many counts were recorded for this clonotype. Antigen unknown. The use of genomic DNA as template underpinned the TCR beta VDJ and CDR3 profiling. Via MiXCR, TCRdb re-called the reads, giving one row per CDR3 protein. The profile covers 100,000 to 120,000 distinct CDR3 sequences, with approximately 49% appearing a single time and around a third taken by the ten largest. The CDR3 contains 14 residues. Trimming took off 1 base at V and 3 bases at J, with 10 bases between the two ends. Germline V gene data show CDR1 as SGHNT and CDR2 as YENEEA. The J gene is TRBJ2-7, the V gene TRBV11-3; possibly TRBD2 for D (5 bases). The specimen sequenced was sorted CD4+, CD8+, or CD8+CD57+ T cells (not recorded which) from PBMCs. The TCR comes from a human donor in good health, serving as a control. CDR3 region: CASSLGGSFYEQYF. The CDR3 DNA reads TGTGCCAGCAGCTTAGGAGGGTCTTTCTACGAGCAGTACTTC.